This T cell receptor beta chain was observed in a study of T cell repertoires in cytomegalovirus infection. For the study at large: Indications of both CMV infection and matching HLA type were provided by public TCR beta signatures.

Study conclusions and caveats: Ex vivo, HLA-C-restricted CMV-specific TCR beta clonotypes prevailed over the rest of the response. Totalled public TCR beta family frequency picked out people who carried CMV plus the relevant HLA.

CDR1 SGHVS and CDR2 FNYEAQ come from the germline V gene. This CDR3 is built from 14 residues. V lost 6 bases to trimming and J lost 1 base, with 12 bases between them. MiXCR, run by TCRdb on the reads, gives a single entry per CDR3 protein. This sample has fewer than 6,500 distinct CDR3 sequences, with roughly half found just once. On this clonotype itself: Its antigen is unknown.

The sequence was collected from a human donor in good health (CMV status not recorded). Some clones in this sample may be carry-over from other donors' samples. The sample was PBMCs, sequenced either directly or after in vitro stimulation (not recorded which). J is TRBJ1-1 and V is TRBV7-6; D unclear. Here the CDR3 reads CASRITDSNTEAFF. For the CDR3, the DNA is TGTGCCAGCAGGATCACCGATTCGAACACTGAAGCTTTCTTT.